These 20 T cell receptor beta chains came from one sample sequenced in a study of shared clonotypes between healthy human individuals. Sequenced by immunoSEQ multiplex PCR; TCRdb stores in-frame clones only, minus some. The sample shows roughly 400,000 clones, roughly 96% of them seen only once. Sequenced: memory CD8+ T cells sorted from blood. The sample's subset: CD45RO+ cells pooled with CCR7-negative TemRA cells. These receptor sequences come from a man aged 30-40 years in good health.

CDR3 DNA: TGTGCCAGCAGCCGGACAGATCCTAATGAAAAACTGTTTTTT. This encodes CASSRTDPNEKLFF. The genes are TRBV7-9 and TRBJ1-4; possibly TRBD1 for D (6 bases). Deletions cut 5 bases from V and 3 bases from J, with 10 bases between. Germline CDR1 and CDR2: SEHNR and FQNEAQ (reference sequence). This CDR3 spans 14 amino acids.

The V and J genes are TRBV4-2 and TRBJ1-2; 7 bases are a match to TRBD1. The trim removed 0 bases at V and 5 bases at J, leaving 6 bases unmatched. This CDR3 region has 15 residues. CDR1 is LGHNA, CDR2 YNFKEQ, per germline. This CDR3 is CASSQETGYGYGYTF. The CDR3 bases are TGTGCCAGCAGCCAAGAGACAGGGTATGGGTATGGCTACACCTTC.

V gene TRBV5-4 combines with J gene TRBJ2-1; D may be TRBD2 (6 bases). Deletions cut 0 bases from V and 5 bases from J, with 12 bases between. Germline V gene data show CDR1 as SGHNT and CDR2 as YYREEE (reference sequence). The CDR3 is 15 residues long. Written as DNA, the CDR3 is TGTGCCAGCAGCTTGGGGGGGACTCTAAACAATGAGCAGTTCTTC. As protein: CASSLGGTLNNEQFF.

Concerning this clone: In the same sample, other DNA sequences code for this CDR3. The rearrangement links TRBV28 to TRBJ2-7; D remains unclear. V was cut by 5 bases and J by 4 bases, with 3 bases left in between. CDR1 MDHEN and CDR2 SYDVKM come from the germline V gene. The CDR3 consists of 10 residues. CDR3 bases: TGTGCCAGCAGTAGGTACGAGCAGTACTTC. This gives the protein CASSRYEQYF.

The V call is TRBV5-1, the J call TRBJ2-6; D is undetermined. Trimming left V 0 bases short and J 0 bases short, with 4 bases between. CDR3 size: 15 residues. The V gene's germline CDR1 is SGHRS and CDR2 YFSETQ. CDR3 DNA: TGCGCCAGCAGCTTGGCCCGCTCTGGGGCCAACGTCCTGACTTTC. Its translation is CASSLARSGANVLTF. Full variable domain (missing parts from reference TRBV5-1 and TRBJ2-6): KAGVTQTPRYLIKTRGQQVTLSCSPISGHRSVSWYQQTPGQGLQFLFEYFSETQRNKGNFPGRFSGRQFSNSRSEMNVSTLELGDSALYLCASSLARSGANVLTFGAGSRLTVL.

The CDR3 sequence: CASSQGLAGVTDTQYF. CDR3 bases: TGCGCCAGCAGCCAGGGACTAGCGGGCGTCACAGATACGCAGTATTTT. The rearrangement links TRBV5-1 to TRBJ2-3; 12 bases map to TRBD2. The germline CDR1 and CDR2 sequences are SGHRS and YFSETQ. V was clipped by 4 bases and J by 2 bases; unmatched bases: 5. CDR3 size: 16 residues.

The rearrangement joins TRBV5-1 to TRBJ2-3, with 10 bases aligning to TRBD2. The CDR3 is 17 amino acids. J lost 6 bases, V lost 3 bases, and 13 bases had no gene match. Germline V gene sequence: CDR1 SGHRS, CDR2 YFSETQ. The CDR3 here is CASSSETTLAGRDTQYF. The DNA of the CDR3 is TGCGCCAGCAGCTCGGAAACCACACTAGCGGGACGCGATACGCAGTATTTT.

This chain links TRBV10-3 with TRBJ2-7; 7 bases fit TRBD2. V was pared by 2 bases and J by 5 bases, with 3 bases of the junction left unmatched. CDR3 length equals 13 residues. Germline-derived CDR1 and CDR2 are ENHRY and SYGVKD. CDR3 region: CAISEARENEQYF. For the CDR3, the DNA is TGTGCCATCAGTGAGGCGCGGGAGAACGAGCAGTACTTC.

This chain connects TRBV6-1 to TRBJ1-3; D gene unclear. The length of the CDR3 is 15 residues. The germline gives CDR1 MNHNS, CDR2 SASEGT. Trimming pared 3 bases from V and 0 bases from J, leaving 9 bases between. The DNA for the CDR3 is TGTGCCAGCAGTGATCCAAGGCTCTCTGGAAACACCATATATTTT. Its translation: CASSDPRLSGNTIYF.

The chain has TRBV11-2 and TRBJ2-7, with 9 bases aligning to TRBD2. Per the germline V gene, CDR1 is SGHAT and CDR2 is FQNNGV. The CDR3 sequence is 14 residues long. V gave up 7 bases and J gave up 2 bases; unmatched junction bases: 6. The CDR3 region has the DNA TGTGCCAGCAAGAAGCGGGAGGCGGCCTACGAGCAGTACTTC. This gives the protein CASKKREAAYEQYF.

The chain has TRBV28 and TRBJ2-7; the D gene could be TRBD1 or TRBD2 (5 bases each). V dropped 1 base and J dropped 0 bases, with 19 bases sitting between them. CDR1 is MDHEN, CDR2 SYDVKM, per germline. The CDR3 loop spans 18 amino acids. CDR3 amino acids: CASSLYFPVGAGSYEQYF. CDR3 DNA: TGTGCCAGCAGTTTATATTTCCCGGTCGGGGCGGGCTCCTACGAGCAGTACTTC.

The rearrangement uses TRBV28 and TRBJ1-1, with 10 bases aligning to TRBD1. The CDR3 loop spans 15 amino acids. The V and J ends lost 2 bases and 4 bases, in that order; junction bases with no gene match: 4. CDR1 is MDHEN, CDR2 SYDVKM, per germline. The CDR3 here is CASSLMGTGATEAFF. Written as DNA, the CDR3 is TGTGCCAGCAGTTTAATGGGGACAGGGGCCACTGAAGCTTTCTTT.

Regarding this clone: At the DNA level, this CDR3 is encoded by other sequences in the same sample as well. The chain combines TRBV20-1 with TRBJ2-7; a possible D gene is TRBD2 (6 bases). Trimming stripped 3 bases from V and 4 bases from J, with 7 bases between. The CDR3 sequence is 11 residues long. Germline CDR1 and CDR2: DFQATT and SNEGSKA (reference sequence). The CDR3 DNA reads TGCAGTGCTAGGGGGGGTTACGAGCAGTACTTC. This gives the protein CSARGGYEQYF.

The chain links TRBV2 to TRBJ1-1; 12 bases are shared with TRBD1. Germline trimming cut 10 bases from V and 0 bases from J; bases unmatched to any gene: 18. This CDR3 contains 19 residues. Germline V lookup: CDR1 SNHLY, CDR2 FYNNEI. In DNA form, the CDR3 reads TGTGCCAACATAAGGGACAGGGGGCCTTCCCCGGGGATGAACACTGAAGCTTTCTTT. It encodes CANIRDRGPSPGMNTEAFF.

V and J are TRBV7-2 and TRBJ1-3, with a tentative D call TRBD1 (5 bases). The V gene's germline CDR1 is SGHTA and CDR2 FQGNSA. The CDR3 sequence is 14 residues long. Trimming stripped 7 bases from V and 5 bases from J, with 15 bases between. DNA of the CDR3: TGTGCCAGCACCCCAGACAGTAGAAGAAACACCATATATTTT. It specifies CASTPDSRRNTIYF.

The chain carries TRBV2 and TRBJ2-7, with 7 positions matching TRBD1. V dropped 8 bases and J dropped 4; count of bases not matched to a gene: 14. The length of the CDR3 is 15 residues. Germline loops: CDR1 SNHLY, CDR2 FYNNEI. The CDR3 region is CASLPLGTDLYEQYF. The CDR3 DNA follows: TGTGCCAGCCTTCCACTGGGGACAGACCTTTACGAGCAGTACTTC.

The V and J genes are TRBV5-3 and TRBJ2-3; either TRBD1 or TRBD2 may fit D (6 bases each). TRBV5-3 is an ORF, with its function uncertain. The CDR3 has 19 residues. V was shortened by 2 bases and J by 2 bases, with 24 bases between the two germline ends. In nucleotides, the CDR3 is TGTGCCAGAAGCTTTTCAACCAAACGGGAGACAGGAGACACAGATACGCAGTATTTT. The encoded protein is CARSFSTKRETGDTDTQYF.

This chain uses TRBV29-1 with TRBJ2-1, with D tentatively TRBD2 (6 bases). The CDR3 spans 11 residues. Trimming took 4 bases from V and 7 from J, leaving 8 bases between them. The germline CDR1 and CDR2 sequences are SQVTM and ANQGSEA. CDR3 sequence reads: CSVGGVNEQFF. CDR3 sequence (DNA): TGCAGCGTTGGGGGGGTGAATGAGCAGTTCTTC.

This chain uses TRBV10-2 with TRBJ2-1, with 9 bases lining up with TRBD2. Germline-derived CDR1 and CDR2 are WSHSY and SAAADI. The CDR3 covers 17 residues. J was trimmed by 8 bases and V by 4 bases; bases with no gene match: 15. CDR3 DNA sequence: TGCGCCAGCAGTGGAACAGGTTCCGGGACTAGCTTACATGAGCAGTTCTTC. It codes for CASSGTGSGTSLHEQFF.

The chain couples TRBV29-1 to TRBJ1-3; D gene ambiguous. Deletions cut 6 bases from V and 4 bases from J, with 10 bases between. Germline V CDR1 and CDR2: SQVTM, ANQGSEA. This CDR3 has 12 amino acids. CDR3 region: CSVKGFGNTIYF. The CDR3 bases are TGCAGCGTGAAGGGCTTCGGAAACACCATATATTTT.